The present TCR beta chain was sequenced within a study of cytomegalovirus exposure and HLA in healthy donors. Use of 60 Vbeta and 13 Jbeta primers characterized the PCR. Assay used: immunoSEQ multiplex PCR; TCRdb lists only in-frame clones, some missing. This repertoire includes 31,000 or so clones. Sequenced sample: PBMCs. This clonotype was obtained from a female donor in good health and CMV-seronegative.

CDR3 sequence reads: CASKPGQTPSEQYF. For the CDR3, the DNA is TGTGCCAGCAAACCAGGACAGACGCCTAGCGAGCAGTACTTC. The rearrangement joins TRBV21-1 to TRBJ2-7; the listed D gene, TRBD1, was not tested against the DNA. TRBV21-1 is designated a pseudogene. This CDR3 has 14 amino acids.